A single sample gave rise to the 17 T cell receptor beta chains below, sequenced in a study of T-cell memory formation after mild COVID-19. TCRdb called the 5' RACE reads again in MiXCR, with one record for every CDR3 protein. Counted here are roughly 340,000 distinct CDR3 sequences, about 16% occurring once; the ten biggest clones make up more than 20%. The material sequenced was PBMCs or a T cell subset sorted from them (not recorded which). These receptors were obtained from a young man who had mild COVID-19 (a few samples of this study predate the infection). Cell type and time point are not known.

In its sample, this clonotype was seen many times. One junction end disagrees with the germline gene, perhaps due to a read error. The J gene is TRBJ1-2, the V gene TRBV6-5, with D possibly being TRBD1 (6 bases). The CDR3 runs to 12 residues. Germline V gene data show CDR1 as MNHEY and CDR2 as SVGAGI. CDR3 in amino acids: CASSLQGLGYTF. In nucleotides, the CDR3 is TGCGCCAGCAGCTTACAGGGCCTTGGCTACACCTTC.

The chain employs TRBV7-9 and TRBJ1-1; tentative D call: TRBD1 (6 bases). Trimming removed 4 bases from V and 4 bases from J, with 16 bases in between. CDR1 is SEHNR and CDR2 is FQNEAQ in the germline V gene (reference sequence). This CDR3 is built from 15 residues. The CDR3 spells CASSSPGARGTEAFF. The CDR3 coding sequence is TGTGCCAGCAGCTCACCAGGGGCCAGGGGCACTGAAGCTTTCTTT.

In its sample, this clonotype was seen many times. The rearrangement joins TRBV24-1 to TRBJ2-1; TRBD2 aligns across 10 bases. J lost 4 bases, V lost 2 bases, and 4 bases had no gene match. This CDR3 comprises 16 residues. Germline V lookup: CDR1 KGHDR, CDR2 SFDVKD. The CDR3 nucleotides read TGTGCCACCAGTGATTCTCTAGCGGGGGCGTACAATGAGCAGTTCTTC. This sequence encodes CATSDSLAGAYNEQFF.

For the CDR3, the DNA is TGTGCCAGCAGTTTAGCAGGGGCGAACAATGAGCAGTTCTTC. It specifies CASSLAGANNEQFF. This chain joins TRBV12-3 or TRBV12-4 and TRBJ2-1, with a tentative D call TRBD1 (5 bases). V shed 0 bases and J shed 5 bases, with 8 bases lying between them. This CDR3 spans 14 amino acids.

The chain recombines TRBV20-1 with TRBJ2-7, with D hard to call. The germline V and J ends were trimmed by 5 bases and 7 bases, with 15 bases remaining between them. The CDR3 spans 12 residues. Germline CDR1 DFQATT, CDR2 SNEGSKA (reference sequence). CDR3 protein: CSAGVSADEQYF. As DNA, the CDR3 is TGCAGTGCTGGGGTTAGTGCCGATGAGCAGTACTTC.

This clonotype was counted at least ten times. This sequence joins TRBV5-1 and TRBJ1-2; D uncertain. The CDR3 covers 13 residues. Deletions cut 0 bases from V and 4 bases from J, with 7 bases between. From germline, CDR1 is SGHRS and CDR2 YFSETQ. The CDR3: CASSLDTVYGYTF. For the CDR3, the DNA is TGCGCCAGCAGCTTGGACACGGTCTATGGCTACACCTTC.

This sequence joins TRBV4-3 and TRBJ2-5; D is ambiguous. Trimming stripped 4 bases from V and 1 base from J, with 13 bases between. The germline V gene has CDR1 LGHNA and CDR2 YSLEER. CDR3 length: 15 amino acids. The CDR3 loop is CASSLETWGQETQYF. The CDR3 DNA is TGCGCCAGCAGCCTAGAGACATGGGGCCAAGAGACCCAGTACTTC.

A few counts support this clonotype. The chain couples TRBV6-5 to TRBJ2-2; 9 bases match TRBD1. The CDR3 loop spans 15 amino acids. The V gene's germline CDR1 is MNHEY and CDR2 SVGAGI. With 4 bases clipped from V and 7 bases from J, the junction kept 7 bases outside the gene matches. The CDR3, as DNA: TGTGCCAGCAGTTGGACAGGGGATCTAGGCGGGGAGCTGTTTTTT. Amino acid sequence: CASSWTGDLGGELFF.

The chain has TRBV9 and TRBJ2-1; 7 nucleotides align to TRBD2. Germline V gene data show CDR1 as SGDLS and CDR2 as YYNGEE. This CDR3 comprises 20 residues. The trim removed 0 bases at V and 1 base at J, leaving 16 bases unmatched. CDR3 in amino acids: CASSVAGADGRRSSYNEQFF. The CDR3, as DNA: TGTGCCAGCAGCGTAGCTGGGGCAGACGGGAGGCGGTCGTCCTACAATGAGCAGTTCTTC.

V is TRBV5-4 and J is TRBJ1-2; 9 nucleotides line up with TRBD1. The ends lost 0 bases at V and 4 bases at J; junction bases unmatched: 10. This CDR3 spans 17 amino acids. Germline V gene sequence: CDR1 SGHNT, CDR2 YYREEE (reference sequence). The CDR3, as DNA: TGTGCCAGCAGCTTGGCGGTTGGACAGGGGCTCGCCTATGGCTACACCTTC. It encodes CASSLAVGQGLAYGYTF.

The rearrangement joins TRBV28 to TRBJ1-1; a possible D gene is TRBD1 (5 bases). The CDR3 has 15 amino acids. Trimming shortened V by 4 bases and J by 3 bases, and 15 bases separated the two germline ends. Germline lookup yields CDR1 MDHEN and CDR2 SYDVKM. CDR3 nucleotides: TGTGCCAGCAGTTCCCTTGGAGGGGCGGACACTGAAGCTTTCTTT. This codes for CASSSLGGADTEAFF.

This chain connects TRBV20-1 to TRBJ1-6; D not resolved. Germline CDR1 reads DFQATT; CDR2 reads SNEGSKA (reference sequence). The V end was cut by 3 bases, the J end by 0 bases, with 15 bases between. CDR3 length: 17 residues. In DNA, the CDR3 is TGCAGTGCTAGGGTGGCTGGCGCCCGCTCCTATAATTCACCCCTCCACTTT. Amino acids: CSARVAGARSYNSPLHF.

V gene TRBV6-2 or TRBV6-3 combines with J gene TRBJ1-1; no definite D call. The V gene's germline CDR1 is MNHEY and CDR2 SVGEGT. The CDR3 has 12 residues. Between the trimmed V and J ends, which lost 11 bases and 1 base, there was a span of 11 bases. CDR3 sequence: CAGSDGNTEAFF. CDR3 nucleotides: TGTGCCGGATCGGACGGGAACACTGAAGCTTTCTTT.

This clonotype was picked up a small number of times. DNA for the CDR3: TGTGCCAGCAGCCCAGAGAGCAGCTCCTACGAGCAGTACGTC. Amino acids: CASSPESSSYEQYV. The chain has TRBV7-6 and TRBJ2-7, with unresolved D. There are 14 residues in the CDR3. Germline assignment: CDR1 SGHVS and CDR2 FNYEAQ. V was pared by 5 bases and J by 0 bases, with 11 bases between.

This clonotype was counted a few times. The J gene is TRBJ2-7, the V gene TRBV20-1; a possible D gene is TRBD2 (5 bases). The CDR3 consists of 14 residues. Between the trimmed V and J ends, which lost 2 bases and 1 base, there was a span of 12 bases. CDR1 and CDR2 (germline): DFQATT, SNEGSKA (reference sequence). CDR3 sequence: CSARHGIRSYEQYV. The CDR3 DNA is TGCAGTGCTAGACACGGGATCCGGTCCTACGAGCAGTACGTC.

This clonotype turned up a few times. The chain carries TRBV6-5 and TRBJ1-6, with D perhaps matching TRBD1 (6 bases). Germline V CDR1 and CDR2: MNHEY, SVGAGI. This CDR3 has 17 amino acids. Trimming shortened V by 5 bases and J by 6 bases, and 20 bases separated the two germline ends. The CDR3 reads CASSTDRQATFNSPLHF. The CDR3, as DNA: TGTGCCAGCAGTACCGATCGACAGGCTACTTTTAATTCACCCCTCCACTTT.

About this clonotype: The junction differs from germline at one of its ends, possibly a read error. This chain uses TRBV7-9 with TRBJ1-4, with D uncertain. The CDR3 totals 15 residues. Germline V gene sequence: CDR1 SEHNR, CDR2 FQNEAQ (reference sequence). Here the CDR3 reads CASRTAGQANGKLFF. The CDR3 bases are TGTGCCAGCAGAACGGCCGGGCAGGCAAATGGAAAACTGTTTTTT.